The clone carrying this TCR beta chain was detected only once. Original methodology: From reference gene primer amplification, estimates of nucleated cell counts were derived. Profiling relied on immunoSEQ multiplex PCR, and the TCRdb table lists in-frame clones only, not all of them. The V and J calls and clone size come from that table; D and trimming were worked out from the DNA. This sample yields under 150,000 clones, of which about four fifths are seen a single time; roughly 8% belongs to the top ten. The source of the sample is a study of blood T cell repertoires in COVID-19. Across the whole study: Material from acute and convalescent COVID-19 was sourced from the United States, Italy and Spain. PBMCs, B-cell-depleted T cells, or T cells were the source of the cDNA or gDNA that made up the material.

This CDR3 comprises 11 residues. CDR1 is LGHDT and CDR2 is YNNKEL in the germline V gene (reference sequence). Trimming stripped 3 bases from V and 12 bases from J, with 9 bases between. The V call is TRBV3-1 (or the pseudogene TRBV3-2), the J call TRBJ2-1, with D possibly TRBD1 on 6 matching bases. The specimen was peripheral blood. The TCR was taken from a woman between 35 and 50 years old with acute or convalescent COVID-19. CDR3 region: CASSQGAGQFF. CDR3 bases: TGTGCCAGCAGCCAGGGGGCCGGGCAGTTCTTC.